The rows below give T cell receptor beta chains drawn from one sample of a study of technical replicates of blood from a handful of donors. Method: immunoSEQ multiplex PCR; TCRdb's copy keeps in-frame clones and lacks some. The sample comprises tens of thousands of clones, 85% to 90% of which are singletons, and around 5.5% rests with the top ten. What was sequenced was PBMCs. These receptor sequences come from a human donor in good health. Some clones in this sample may be carry-over from other donors' samples. Both conserved end residues are part of each CDR3. The D gene is left open where the match is weak. Expanded clones get a size class; other rows say once, few or many, or leave the size out.

cdr3_aa: CAIPTRTGADYEQYF
cdr3_nt: TGTGCCATCCCCACACGGACAGGGGCCGACTACGAGCAGTACTTC
d_call: TRBD1
clone_size: .
v_call: TRBV2
j_call: TRBJ2-7

cdr3_aa: CSVYTGTGVRSTEAFF
cdr3_nt: TGCAGCGTCTACACTGGGACAGGGGTGCGGAGCACTGAAGCTTTCTTT
d_call: TRBD1
clone_size: .
v_call: TRBV29-1
j_call: TRBJ1-1

cdr3_aa: CATSKTGSNEKLFF
cdr3_nt: TGTGCCACCAGCAAGACAGGCTCTAATGAAAAACTGTTTTTT
d_call: .
clone_size: .
v_call: TRBV15
j_call: TRBJ1-4

cdr3_aa: CASSSPGLGHHEQFF
cdr3_nt: TGTGCCAGCAGTTCGCCGGGACTGGGGCATCATGAGCAGTTCTTC
d_call: .
clone_size: .
v_call: TRBV27
j_call: TRBJ2-1

cdr3_aa: CAWTPGRTGANVLTF
cdr3_nt: TGTGCCTGGACTCCGGGGAGGACTGGGGCCAACGTCCTGACTTTC
d_call: .
clone_size: .
v_call: TRBV30
j_call: TRBJ2-6

cdr3_aa: CASSSDSPNEKLFF
cdr3_nt: TGCGCCAGCAGCTCGGACAGCCCTAATGAAAAACTGTTTTTT
d_call: .
clone_size: .
v_call: TRBV5-1
j_call: TRBJ1-4

cdr3_aa: CASSKAGGGRDTQYF
cdr3_nt: TGTGCCAGCAGCAAAGCGGGGGGAGGGAGGGATACGCAGTATTTT
d_call: .
clone_size: .
v_call: TRBV21-1
j_call: TRBJ2-3

cdr3_aa: CASSRSGTSSHEQYF
cdr3_nt: TGCGCCAGCAGCCGCTCCGGGACTAGCTCCCACGAGCAGTACTTC
d_call: TRBD2
clone_size: .
v_call: TRBV4-3
j_call: TRBJ2-7

cdr3_aa: CASSLNSLYEQYF
cdr3_nt: TGTGCCAGCAGCTTAAACAGCCTGTACGAGCAGTACTTC
d_call: .
clone_size: .
v_call: TRBV11-3
j_call: TRBJ2-7

cdr3_aa: CASSGLISGNTIYF
cdr3_nt: TGTGCCAGCAGTGGACTCATCTCTGGAAACACCATATATTTT
d_call: .
clone_size: .
v_call: TRBV6-5
j_call: TRBJ1-3

cdr3_aa: CASSPGLAEYNEQFF
cdr3_nt: TGTGCCAGCAGCCCGGGACTAGCGGAGTACAATGAGCAGTTCTTC
d_call: TRBD2
clone_size: few
v_call: TRBV4-2
j_call: TRBJ2-1

cdr3_aa: CASSVGGTTEQYF
cdr3_nt: TGTGCCAGCAGCGTAGGTGGGACTACCGAGCAGTACTTC
d_call: TRBD2
clone_size: once
v_call: TRBV9
j_call: TRBJ2-7

cdr3_aa: CAWSVWGVRYEQYF
cdr3_nt: TGTGCCTGGAGTGTATGGGGGGTAAGGTACGAGCAGTACTTC
d_call: .
clone_size: .
v_call: TRBV30
j_call: TRBJ2-7

cdr3_aa: CASSGKEQFF
cdr3_nt: TGTGCCAGCTCAGGGAAGGAGCAGTTCTTC
d_call: .
clone_size: .
v_call: TRBV11-2
j_call: TRBJ2-1

cdr3_aa: CASSRDSSLYGYTF
cdr3_nt: TGTGCCAGCAGCCGGGACAGTTCCCTTTATGGCTACACCTTC
d_call: TRBD1
clone_size: .
v_call: TRBV5-6
j_call: TRBJ1-2

cdr3_aa: CASSVTAMNTEAFF
cdr3_nt: TGTGCCAGCAGTGTGACAGCAATGAACACTGAAGCTTTCTTT
d_call: .
clone_size: .
v_call: TRBV2
j_call: TRBJ1-1

cdr3_aa: CASSVGLAGGRYNEQFF
cdr3_nt: TGTGCCAGCAGCGTAGGACTAGCGGGGGGAAGGTACAATGAGCAGTTCTTC
d_call: TRBD2
clone_size: few
v_call: TRBV9
j_call: TRBJ2-1

cdr3_aa: CASSLVTSGNYEQYF
cdr3_nt: TGTGCCAGCAGCTTAGTTACTAGCGGTAACTACGAGCAGTACTTC
d_call: TRBD2
clone_size: .
v_call: TRBV7-2
j_call: TRBJ2-7

cdr3_aa: CASTKGGKLNTEAFF
cdr3_nt: TGTGCCAGCACCAAAGGGGGCAAACTGAACACTGAAGCTTTCTTT
d_call: TRBD1
clone_size: .
v_call: TRBV25-1
j_call: TRBJ1-1

cdr3_aa: CASSHRQNRNYGYTF
cdr3_nt: TGTGCCAGTAGCCACCGACAGAATCGCAACTATGGCTACACCTTC
d_call: .
clone_size: .
v_call: TRBV19
j_call: TRBJ1-2

cdr3_aa: CASSRTQGTYEQYF
cdr3_nt: TGCGCCAGCAGCCGGACGCAGGGAACCTACGAGCAGTACTTC
d_call: .
clone_size: .
v_call: TRBV4-1
j_call: TRBJ2-7

cdr3_aa: CASSQEGTGLIPNQPQHF
cdr3_nt: TGTGCCAGCAGCCAAGAAGGGACAGGGTTAATTCCCAATCAGCCCCAGCATTTT
d_call: TRBD1
clone_size: .
v_call: TRBV16
j_call: TRBJ1-5

cdr3_aa: CASSSGTGKGTQYF
cdr3_nt: TGTGCCAGCAGCTCCGGGACAGGGAAGGGTACGCAGTATTTT
d_call: TRBD1
clone_size: .
v_call: TRBV5-8
j_call: TRBJ2-3